This passage covers 10 T cell receptor beta chains from one sample sequenced in a study of CD4 T cells in relation to SARS-CoV-2 and coronaviruses. Unexposed donor CD4+ T cells date from about 2011-2018, before the COVID-19 pandemic. After roughly ten days of culture, CD4+ T cells were isolated. The method was immunoSEQ multiplex PCR; TCRdb's version includes in-frame clones alone and lacks a portion of them. This sample has approximately 25,000 clones; 73% occur once, and the top ten carry around 18%. These receptors have no identified antigens. Sequencing used CD4+ T cells from PBMCs, cultured in vitro. The receptors shown here come from a human donor in good health.

This clone was observed a handful of times. The chain joins TRBV25-1 to TRBJ2-2; D may be TRBD1 or TRBD2 (5 bases each). Germline-derived CDR1 and CDR2 are MGHDK and SYGVNS. The CDR3 spans 12 residues. Between the trimmed V and J ends, which lost 7 bases and 6 bases, there was a span of 9 bases. The CDR3 nucleotides read TGTGCCAGCACTCGGGGCGCCGGGGAGCTGTTTTTT. Translating it yields CASTRGAGELFF.

The V and J genes are TRBV9 and TRBJ2-3; a weak D match, TRBD1 (6 bases). The V end was cut by 2 bases, the J end by 5 bases, with 15 bases between. Germline V gives CDR1 SGDLS, CDR2 YYNGEE. This CDR3 is 15 amino acids long. In DNA form, the CDR3 reads TGTGCCAGCAGCGTTTTGTCAGGGGTGGGAGATACGCAGTATTTT. Translation gives CASSVLSGVGDTQYF.

CDR3 nucleotides: TGCGCCAGCAGCCCGGAGGGGGGGGGAAGCTATGGCTACACCTTC. This encodes CASSPEGGGSYGYTF. The J gene is TRBJ1-2, the V gene TRBV5-1, with D possibly TRBD1 on 6 matching bases. This CDR3 spans 15 amino acids. Trimming left V 4 bases short and J 4 bases short, with 17 bases between. In germline, CDR1 is SGHRS, CDR2 YFSETQ.

The chain joins TRBV25-1 to TRBJ2-3, with D maybe TRBD2 (6 bases). The CDR3 covers 17 residues. From germline, CDR1 is MGHDK and CDR2 SYGVNS. Trimming removed 2 bases at V and 2 bases at J, with 17 bases between. CDR3 sequence (DNA): TGTGCCAGCAGTGAAATTGGCGGGGTCGGTGACACAGATACGCAGTATTTT. Amino acid sequence: CASSEIGGVGDTDTQYF.

This chain links TRBV6-1 with TRBJ1-6; D unresolved. CDR3 length: 16 residues. Trimming removed 4 bases from V and 14 bases from J, with 24 bases in between. CDR1 and CDR2 from the germline V gene are MNHNS and SASEGT. The CDR3 here is CASSVHIVQARGSLHF. CDR3 bases: TGTGCCAGCAGTGTCCATATTGTTCAGGCCCGTGGGTCCCTCCACTTT.

This CDR3 is CASSYVGESKAFF. CDR3 DNA sequence: TGTGCCAGCAGTTACGTGGGGGAAAGTAAAGCTTTCTTT. The genes are TRBV6-6 and TRBJ1-1; D is perhaps TRBD1 (5 bases). Germline V gives CDR1 MNHNY, CDR2 SVGAGI (reference sequence). CDR3 size: 13 residues. V lost 2 bases and J lost 9, with 13 bases in between.

The genes are TRBV28 and TRBJ1-1; 9 nucleotides match TRBD1. CDR1 and CDR2 (germline): MDHEN, SYDVKM. Trimming removed 6 bases from V and 12 bases from J; junction bases left unmatched: 8. The CDR3 runs to 12 residues. The CDR3 loop reads CASSQGQGRSFF. The CDR3 region has the DNA TGTGCCAGCAGCCAGGGACAGGGCAGGTCTTTCTTT.

The gene calls are TRBV5-1 and TRBJ1-2; D uncertain. Germline CDR1 SGHRS, CDR2 YFSETQ. The CDR3 consists of 15 residues. Trimming shortened V by 0 bases and J by 3 bases, and 12 bases separated the two germline ends. CDR3 in amino acids: CASSLVRAVDYGYTF. The DNA of the CDR3 is TGCGCCAGCAGCTTGGTTAGGGCAGTCGACTATGGCTACACCTTC.

J is TRBJ2-7 and V is TRBV18; TRBD1 aligns across 7 bases. The CDR3 covers 15 residues. CDR1 is KGHSH and CDR2 is LQKENI in the germline V gene. Trimming removed 6 bases from V and 0 bases from J; junction bases left unmatched: 8. CDR3 loop: CASSNQEGASYEQYF. CDR3 bases: TGTGCCAGCTCCAATCAAGAGGGGGCCTCCTACGAGCAGTACTTC.

This chain joins TRBV6-4 and TRBJ2-1, with 8 bases matching TRBD2. The CDR3 spans 16 residues. V shed 0 bases, J shed 4 bases, and the junction held 5 bases outside the gene matches. Germline-derived CDR1 and CDR2 are MRHNA and SNTAGT. This CDR3 reads CASSDSLSGDYNEQFF. Here the CDR3 DNA reads TGTGCCAGCAGTGACTCCCTTAGCGGGGATTACAATGAGCAGTTCTTC.